This paragraph reports one TCR beta chain. Its cognate antigen is unknown. Measured with immunoSEQ multiplex PCR; TCRdb has only the in-frame clones, and not every one. The table has around 200,000 clones, about 86% seen once. V was pared by 4 bases and J by 5 bases, with 23 bases between. CDR3 length: 17 amino acids. Germline loops: CDR1 SGDLS, CDR2 YYNGEE. This sample stems from a study of cytomegalovirus exposure and HLA in healthy donors. General study points: Using the classifier, cytomegalovirus status was reportedly diagnosed with high specificity and sensitivity.

The V and J genes are TRBV9 and TRBJ2-3; TRBD2 might be the D (8 bases). This receptor was obtained from a young woman in good health and CMV-seropositive. The sequenced sample consisted of PBMCs. The CDR3 DNA sequence: TGTGCCAGCAGCCCCCACGGACAGGCTGCGGGGGGAGATACGCAGTATTTT. It codes for CASSPHGQAAGGDTQYF.